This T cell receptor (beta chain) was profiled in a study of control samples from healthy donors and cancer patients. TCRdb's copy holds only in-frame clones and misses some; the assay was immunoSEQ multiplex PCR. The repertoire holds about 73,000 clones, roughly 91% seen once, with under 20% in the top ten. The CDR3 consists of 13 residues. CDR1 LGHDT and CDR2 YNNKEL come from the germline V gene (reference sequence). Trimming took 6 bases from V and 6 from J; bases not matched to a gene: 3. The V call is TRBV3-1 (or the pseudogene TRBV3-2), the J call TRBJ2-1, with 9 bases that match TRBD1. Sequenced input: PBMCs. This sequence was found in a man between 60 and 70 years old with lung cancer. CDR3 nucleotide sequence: TGTGCCAGCAGGAGACAGGGGGTCAATGAGCAGTTCTTC. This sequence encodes CASRRQGVNEQFF.